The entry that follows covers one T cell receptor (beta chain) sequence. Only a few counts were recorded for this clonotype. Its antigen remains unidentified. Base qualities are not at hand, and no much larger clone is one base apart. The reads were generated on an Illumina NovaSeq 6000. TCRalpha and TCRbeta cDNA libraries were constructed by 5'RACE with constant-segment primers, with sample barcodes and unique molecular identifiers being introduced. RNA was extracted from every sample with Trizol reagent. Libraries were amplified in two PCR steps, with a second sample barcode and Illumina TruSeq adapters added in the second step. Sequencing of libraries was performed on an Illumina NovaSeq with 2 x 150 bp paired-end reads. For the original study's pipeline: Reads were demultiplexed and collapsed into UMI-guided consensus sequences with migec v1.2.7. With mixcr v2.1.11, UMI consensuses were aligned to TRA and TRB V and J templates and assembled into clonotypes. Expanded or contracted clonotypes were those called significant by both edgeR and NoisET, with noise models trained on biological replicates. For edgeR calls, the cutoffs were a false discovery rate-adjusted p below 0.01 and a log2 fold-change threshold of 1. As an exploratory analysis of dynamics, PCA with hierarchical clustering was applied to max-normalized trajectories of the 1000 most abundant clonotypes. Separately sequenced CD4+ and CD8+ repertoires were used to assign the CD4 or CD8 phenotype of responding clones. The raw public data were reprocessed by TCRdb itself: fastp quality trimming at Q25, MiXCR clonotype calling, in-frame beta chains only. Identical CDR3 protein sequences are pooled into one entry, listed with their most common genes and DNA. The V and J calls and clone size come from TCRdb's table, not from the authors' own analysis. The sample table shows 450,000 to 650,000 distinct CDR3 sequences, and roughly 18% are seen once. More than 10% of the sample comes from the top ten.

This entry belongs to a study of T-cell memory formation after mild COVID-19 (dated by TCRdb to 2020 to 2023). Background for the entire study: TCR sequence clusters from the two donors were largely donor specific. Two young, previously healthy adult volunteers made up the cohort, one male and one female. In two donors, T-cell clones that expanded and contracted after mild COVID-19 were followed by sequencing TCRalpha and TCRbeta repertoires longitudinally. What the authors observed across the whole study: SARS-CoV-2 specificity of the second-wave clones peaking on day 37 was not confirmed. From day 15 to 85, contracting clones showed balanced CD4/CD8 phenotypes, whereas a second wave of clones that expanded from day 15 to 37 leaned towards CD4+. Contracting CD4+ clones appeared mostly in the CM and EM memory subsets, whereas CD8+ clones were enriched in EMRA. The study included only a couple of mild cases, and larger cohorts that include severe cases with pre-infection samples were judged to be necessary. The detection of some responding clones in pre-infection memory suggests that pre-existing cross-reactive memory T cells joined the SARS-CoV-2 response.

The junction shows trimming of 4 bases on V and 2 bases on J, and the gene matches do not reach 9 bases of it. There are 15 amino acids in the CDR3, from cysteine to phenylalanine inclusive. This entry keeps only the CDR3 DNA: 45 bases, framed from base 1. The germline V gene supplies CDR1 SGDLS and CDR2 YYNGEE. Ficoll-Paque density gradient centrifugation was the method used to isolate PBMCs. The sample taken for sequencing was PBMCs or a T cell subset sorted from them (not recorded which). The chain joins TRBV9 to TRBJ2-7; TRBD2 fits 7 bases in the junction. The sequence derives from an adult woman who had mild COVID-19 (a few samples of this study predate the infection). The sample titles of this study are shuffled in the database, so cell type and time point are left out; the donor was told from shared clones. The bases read TGTGCCAGCAGCCCAGACAGCGGGATCCCCTACGAGCAGTACTTC. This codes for CASSPDSGIPYEQYF.